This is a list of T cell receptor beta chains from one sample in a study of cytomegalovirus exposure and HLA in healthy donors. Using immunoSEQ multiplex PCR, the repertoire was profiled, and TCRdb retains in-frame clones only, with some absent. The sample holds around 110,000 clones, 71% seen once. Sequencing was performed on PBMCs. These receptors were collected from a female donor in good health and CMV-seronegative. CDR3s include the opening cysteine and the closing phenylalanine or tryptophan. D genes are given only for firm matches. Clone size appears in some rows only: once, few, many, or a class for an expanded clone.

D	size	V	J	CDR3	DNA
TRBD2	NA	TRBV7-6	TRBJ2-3	CASSTLAGGKDTQYF	TGTGCCAGCAGTACCCTAGCGGGAGGGAAAGATACGCAGTATTTT
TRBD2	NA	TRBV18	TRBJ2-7	CASSPPTGLAGGPYEQYF	TGTGCCAGCTCACCCCCGACCGGACTAGCGGGAGGTCCCTACGAGCAGTACTTC
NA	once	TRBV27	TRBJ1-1	CASSLYRDGLDTEAFF	TGTGCCAGCAGTTTATACAGGGACGGGTTGGACACTGAAGCTTTCTTT
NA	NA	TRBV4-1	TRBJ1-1	CASSLRGTVIGVPEAFF	TGCGCCAGCAGCCTCAGAGGAACAGTAATCGGGGTGCCTGAAGCTTTCTTT
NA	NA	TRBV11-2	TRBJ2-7	CASSLDLSVTSSYEQYF	TGTGCCAGCAGCTTAGATCTAAGCGTTACTAGCTCCTACGAGCAGTACTTC
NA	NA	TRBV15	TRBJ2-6	CATRGFGANVLTF	TGTGCCACCAGGGGCTTTGGGGCCAACGTCCTGACTTTC
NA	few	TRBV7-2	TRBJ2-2	CASSLAAGSVSGELFF	TGTGCCAGCAGCTTAGCGGCCGGGAGCGTCTCCGGGGAGCTGTTTTTT
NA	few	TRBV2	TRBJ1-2	CASGEPHRVAGYTF	TGTGCCAGCGGGGAACCTCACAGGGTTGCTGGCTACACCTTC
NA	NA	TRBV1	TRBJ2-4	CTSILAGPAKNIQYF	TGCACCAGCATTTTAGCGGGACCGGCCAAAAACATTCAGTACTTC
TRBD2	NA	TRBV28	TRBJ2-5	CATGTSGMISETQYF	TGTGCCACTGGGACTAGCGGGATGATTTCGGAGACCCAGTACTTC
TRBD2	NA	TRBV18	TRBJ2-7	CASSPTTGLAGMNEQYF	TGTGCCAGCTCACCGACGACGGGACTAGCGGGAATGAACGAGCAGTACTTC
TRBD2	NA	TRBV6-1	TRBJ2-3	CASSEGGLAGGLAGTDTQYF	TGTGCCAGCAGTGAAGGGGGACTAGCGGGAGGACTAGCGGGGACAGATACGCAGTATTTT
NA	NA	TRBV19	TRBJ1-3	CASSVSGQSGNTIYF	TGTGCCAGTAGTGTGTCCGGACAATCTGGAAACACCATATATTTT
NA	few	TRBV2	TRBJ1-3	CASSYRRGGEDGNTIYF	TGTGCCAGCAGCTACAGGCGAGGGGGGGAGGATGGAAACACCATATATTTT
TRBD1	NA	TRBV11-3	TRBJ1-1	CASSPLTGVKNTEAFF	TGTGCCAGCAGCCCATTAACAGGGGTTAAGAACACTGAAGCTTTCTTT
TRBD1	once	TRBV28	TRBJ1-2	CASSLQGVNYGYTF	TGTGCCAGCAGTTTGCAGGGGGTGAACTATGGCTACACCTTC
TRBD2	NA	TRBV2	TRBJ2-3	CASRLAGATDTQYF	TGTGCCAGCAGACTAGCGGGAGCCACAGATACGCAGTATTTT
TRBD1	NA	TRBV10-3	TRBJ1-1	CAISEAGQENTEAFF	TGTGCCATCAGTGAAGCTGGACAGGAGAACACTGAAGCTTTCTTT
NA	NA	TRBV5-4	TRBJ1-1	CASSLRWGGNTEAFF	TGTGCCAGCAGCTTGCGATGGGGGGGGAACACTGAAGCTTTCTTT
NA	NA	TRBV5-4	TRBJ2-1	CASSPPRDSYNEQFF	TGTGCCAGCAGCCCCCCCCGGGACTCATACAATGAGCAGTTCTTC
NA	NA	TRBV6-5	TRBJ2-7	CASSYSSGSSYEQYF	TGTGCCAGCAGTTACTCTAGCGGAAGCTCCTACGAGCAGTACTTC
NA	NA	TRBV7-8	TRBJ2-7	CASSLHRESDEQYF	TGTGCCAGCAGCTTACACAGGGAATCGGACGAGCAGTACTTC
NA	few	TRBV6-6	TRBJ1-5	CATAPDNQPQHF	TGTGCCACCGCCCCAGATAATCAGCCCCAGCATTTT
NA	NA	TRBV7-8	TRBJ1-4	CASSLLRRNEKLFF	TGTGCCAGCAGCCTCCTAAGGAGGAATGAAAAACTGTTTTTT
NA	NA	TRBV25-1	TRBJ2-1	CASSLLGGQFF	TGTGCCAGCAGCCTTTTGGGGGGGCAGTTCTTC
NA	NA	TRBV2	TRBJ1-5	CASSAGNQNQPQHF	TGTGCCAGCAGTGCGGGTAATCAGAATCAGCCCCAGCATTTT
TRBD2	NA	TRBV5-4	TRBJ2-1	CASSPGSLVAGEYPFF	TGTGCCAGCAGCCCAGGTAGTTTGGTAGCGGGAGAATATCCGTTCTTC
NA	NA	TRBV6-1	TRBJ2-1	CASSDRRLNNEQFF	TGTGCCAGCAGTGACCGCAGGCTAAACAATGAGCAGTTCTTC
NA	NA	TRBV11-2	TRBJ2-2	CASSLAGGNTGELFF	TGTGCCAGCAGCTTAGCCGGGGGGAACACCGGGGAGCTGTTTTTT
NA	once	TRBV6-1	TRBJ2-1	CASSEAVQGFTEQFF	TGTGCCAGCAGTGAAGCTGTACAGGGTTTTACTGAGCAGTTCTTC
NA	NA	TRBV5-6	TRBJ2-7	CASSLSAQAYEQYF	TGTGCCAGCAGCTTGAGTGCACAGGCCTACGAGCAGTACTTC
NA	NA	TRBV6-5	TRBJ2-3	CASSPDPQSTDTQYF	TGTGCCAGCAGTCCCGACCCACAGTCCACAGATACGCAGTATTTT